This T cell receptor beta chain was observed in a study of cytomegalovirus exposure and HLA in healthy donors. This clone has only a few counts. PCR used 60 Vbeta primers and 13 Jbeta primers. Libraries were prepared by immunoSEQ multiplex PCR; TCRdb keeps only in-frame clonotypes and omits some of them. This sample yields 250,000 to 350,000 clones, of which roughly 80% are seen a single time; around 0.33% belongs to the top ten. The CDR3 spans 15 residues. The junction had 7 bases not matched to a gene; V was cut back by 7 bases and J by 3 bases. The V gene's germline CDR1 is MDHEN and CDR2 SYDVKM. The chain has TRBV28 and TRBJ2-3; 10 nucleotides agree with TRBD2. This TCR was recovered from a girl aged 2-10 years in good health and CMV-seronegative. Material: PBMCs. CDR3: CASTRRTSGTDTQYF. The CDR3 coding sequence is TGTGCCAGCACCCGACGGACTAGCGGAACAGATACGCAGTATTTT.